These T cell receptor beta chains were read from a single sample in a study of molecular identifiers for immune sequencing clone quantification. In TCRdb, the PCR reads were re-called with MiXCR into one record per CDR3 protein. The sample lists more than 450,000 distinct CDR3 sequences, around 25% occurring once. Input material: naive CD8+ T cells from blood, with Jurkat cell RNA spiked in. The receptors derive from a human donor in good health. Some libraries in this study had Jurkat cell RNA spiked in. CDR3s include the opening cysteine and the closing phenylalanine or tryptophan. A D gene is named only where the DNA matches it firmly. Clone size, where shown, is once, few, many, or a class for clones that have expanded.

>TRBJ2-7|NA|NA|TRBV6-5
CASSYAGANEQYF
TGTGCCAGCAGTTACGCAGGAGCCAACGAGCAGTACTTC
>TRBJ1-4|NA|few|TRBV5-1
CASSTMGGIEKLFF
TGCGCCAGCAGCACAATGGGAGGGATTGAAAAACTGTTTTTT
>TRBJ2-1|TRBD2|many|TRBV4-1
CASSQAFSGGFEFF
TGCGCCAGCAGCCAAGCCTTCAGCGGGGGGTTCGAGTTCTTC
>TRBJ1-1|NA|few|TRBV2
CASSERQPPNTEAFF
TGTGCCAGCAGTGAAAGACAGCCCCCTAACACTGAAGCTTTCTTT
>TRBJ1-2|NA|few|TRBV4-3
CASSQEMGDYGYTF
TGCGCCAGCAGCCAAGAGATGGGGGATTATGGCTACACCTTC
>TRBJ2-7|NA|few|TRBV28
CASSSGFQTYEQYF
TGTGCCAGCAGTTCGGGGTTTCAGACCTACGAGCAGTACTTC
>TRBJ1-1|NA|few|TRBV20-1
CSARDRRPEAFF
TGCAGTGCTAGAGATCGAAGACCTGAAGCTTTCTTT
>TRBJ1-4|NA|few|TRBV11-2
CASSLDLRIGDMDSGEKLFF
TGTGCCAGCAGCTTAGATCTGAGAATTGGCGACATGGACTCAGGGGAAAAACTGTTTTTT
>TRBJ1-5|TRBD1|NA|TRBV6-5
CASSRQGANQPQHF
TGTGCCAGCAGTAGACAGGGTGCCAATCAGCCCCAGCATTTT
>TRBJ2-7|TRBD1|NA|TRBV7-9
CASSLAQGATYEQYF
TGTGCCAGCAGCTTAGCGCAGGGGGCTACCTACGAGCAGTACTTC
>TRBJ2-5|NA|many|TRBV28
CASSLWLDSKQETQYF
TGTGCCAGCAGTTTATGGTTGGACTCTAAACAAGAGACCCAGTACTTC
>TRBJ2-7|NA|NA|TRBV19
CASSIESRQSSYEQYF
TGTGCCAGTAGTATAGAATCGCGGCAGTCATCCTACGAGCAGTACTTC
>TRBJ1-1|NA|many|TRBV7-8
CASSLVANEAFF
TGTGCCAGCAGCTTAGTAGCGAATGAAGCTTTCTTT
>TRBJ2-7|TRBD2|NA|TRBV6-5
CASSPFGTRNVGEQYF
TGTGCCAGCAGCCCATTTGGGACTAGAAACGTTGGCGAGCAGTACTTC
>TRBJ2-1|NA|many|TRBV11-2
CASSSHPQGGVENEQFF
TGTGCCAGCAGCTCCCACCCCCAGGGGGGTGTTGAAAATGAGCAGTTCTTC
>TRBJ2-3|NA|few|TRBV19
CASSIDKDTQYF
TGTGCCAGTAGTATAGATAAAGATACGCAGTATTTT
>TRBJ2-2|NA|NA|TRBV10-3
CAISANGELFF
TGTGCCATCAGTGCCAACGGGGAGCTGTTTTTT
>TRBJ2-7|NA|few|TRBV20-1
CSARESPYEQYF
TGCAGTGCTAGAGAATCACCCTACGAGCAGTACTTC
>TRBJ2-2|TRBD2|NA|TRBV27
CASSLLAGGTNTGELFF
TGTGCCAGCAGCCTTCTAGCGGGAGGGACGAACACCGGGGAGCTGTTTTTT
>TRBJ2-5|NA|many|TRBV29-1
CSVGEETQYF
TGCAGCGTTGGGGAAGAGACCCAGTACTTC
>TRBJ2-5|TRBD2|many|TRBV10-3
CAISTPGLASQETQYF
TGTGCCATCAGTACCCCGGGACTAGCGTCTCAGGAGACCCAGTACTTC
>TRBJ1-1|NA|NA|TRBV27
CASSLYNRNTEAFF
TGTGCCAGCAGCCTTTATAACCGGAACACTGAAGCTTTCTTT
>TRBJ2-7|NA|many|TRBV7-9
CASSSSTAYYEQYF
TGTGCCAGCAGCTCGTCGACAGCTTACTACGAGCAGTACTTC
>TRBJ2-7|TRBD1|few|TRBV4-2
CASSQPGTGQEQYF
TGTGCCAGCAGCCAGCCCGGGACAGGGCAAGAGCAGTACTTC
>TRBJ2-3|TRBD2|few|TRBV5-4
CASSLEGLLAGTDTQYF
TGTGCCAGCAGCTTGGAGGGCCTTCTAGCGGGGACAGATACGCAGTATTTT
>TRBJ2-2|TRBD1|many|TRBV12-5
CASGLVQGANTGELFF
TGTGCTAGTGGTTTGGTACAGGGGGCGAACACCGGGGAGCTGTTTTTT
>TRBJ1-3|NA|NA|TRBV29-1
CSVESFMSGSGNTIYF
TGCAGCGTTGAAAGCTTCATGTCGGGTTCTGGAAACACCATATATTTT
>TRBJ1-4|NA|few|TRBV6-5
CASSAITGKLFF
TGTGCCAGCAGTGCTATTACGGGGAAACTGTTTTTT
>TRBJ2-5|NA|NA|TRBV20-1
CSANQPDSQETQYF
TGCAGTGCTAACCAACCGGACAGCCAAGAGACCCAGTACTTC
>TRBJ2-1|NA|few|TRBV7-9
CASSKTNEQFF
TGTGCCAGCAGTAAGACTAATGAGCAGTTCTTC
>TRBJ1-5|NA|many|TRBV28
CASSFAGNQPQHF
TGTGCCAGCAGCTTCGCGGGGAATCAGCCCCAGCATTTT
>TRBJ2-1|TRBD2|NA|TRBV27
CASSLGTSGGTEQFF
TGTGCCAGCAGTTTAGGGACTAGCGGGGGTACTGAGCAGTTCTTC
>TRBJ2-7|NA|many|TRBV6-1
CASIQRLAPYEQYF
TGTGCCAGCATTCAGCGTCTGGCCCCCTACGAGCAGTACTTC
>TRBJ2-4|TRBD2|many|TRBV7-2
CASSFRTSEGLILAKNIQYF
TGTGCCAGCAGCTTCAGGACTAGTGAGGGCCTAATTCTAGCCAAAAACATTCAGTACTTC
>TRBJ2-1|NA|many|TRBV29-1
CSVVRGNEQFF
TGCAGCGTTGTAAGAGGTAATGAGCAGTTCTTC
>TRBJ1-4|NA|NA|TRBV7-9
CASSPKSIATNEKLVF
TGTGCCAGCAGCCCAAAGTCGATTGCAACTAATGAAAAACTGGTTTTT
>TRBJ2-5|TRBD1|NA|TRBV4-3
CASSQEAGTGDGGTQYF
TGCGCCAGCAGCCAAGAGGCCGGGACAGGGGATGGCGGGACCCAGTACTTC
>TRBJ2-4|TRBD1|NA|TRBV28
CASSRQGASKNILYF
TGTGCCAGCAGCCGACAGGGGGCCTCCAAAAACATTCTGTACTTC
>TRBJ2-3|TRBD2|few|TRBV20-1
CSARDSLLAATRDTQYF
TGCAGTGCTAGAGATAGTCTACTAGCGGCGACAAGGGATACGCAGTATTTT
>TRBJ1-6|NA|NA|TRBV7-9
CASSPPHAGAYNSPLHF
TGTGCCAGCAGCCCCCCGCACGCCGGAGCCTATAATTCACCCCTCCACTTT
>TRBJ2-3|NA|many|TRBV12-3/TRBV12-4
CASNFGPASTDTQYF
TGTGCCAGCAACTTTGGGCCAGCTAGCACAGATACGCAGTATTTT
>TRBJ2-2|TRBD2|few|TRBV19
CASFSGTTYTGELFF
TGTGCCAGTTTTTCCGGGACTACCTACACCGGGGAGCTGTTTTTT
>TRBJ1-4|NA|few|TRBV7-9
CASSLAGNNEKLFF
TGTGCCAGCAGCTTAGCGGGGAATAATGAAAAACTGTTTTTT
>TRBJ1-1|NA|few|TRBV5-1
CASSLREPNTEAFF
TGCGCCAGCAGCTTAAGGGAACCGAACACTGAAGCTTTCTTT
>TRBJ2-7|NA|many|TRBV6-5
CASSTSYQGTGEQYF
TGTGCCAGCAGTACAAGTTATCAGGGTACTGGCGAGCAGTACTTC
>TRBJ2-2|NA|many|TRBV27
CASSLVDTGELFF
TGTGCCAGCAGTTTGGTGGACACCGGGGAGCTGTTTTTT
>TRBJ2-5|NA|many|TRBV7-6
CASSPGFQETQYF
TGTGCCAGCAGCCCGGGATTTCAAGAGACCCAGTACTTC
>TRBJ2-7|NA|few|TRBV11-2
CASSLLSGRYEQYF
TGTGCCAGCAGCTTATTATCAGGGCGCTACGAGCAGTACTTC
>TRBJ1-1|TRBD1|few|TRBV2
CASRNLRGGLDTEAFF
TGTGCCAGCAGAAACCTCAGGGGGGGACTCGACACTGAAGCTTTCTTT
>TRBJ2-1|NA|NA|TRBV7-9
CASSLVQWGFHEQFF
TGTGCCAGCAGCTTAGTCCAATGGGGGTTTCATGAGCAGTTCTTC
>TRBJ1-5|NA|many|TRBV6-5
CASSEVQGSNQPQHF
TGTGCCAGCAGTGAAGTACAGGGTAGCAATCAGCCCCAGCATTTT
>TRBJ2-7|NA|many|TRBV29-1
CSVRQETYEQYF
TGCAGCGTTCGACAGGAGACCTACGAGCAGTACTTC
>TRBJ2-1|NA|once|TRBV27
CASSFAAPWTIYNEQFF
TGTGCCAGCAGTTTTGCCGCACCCTGGACCATCTACAATGAGCAGTTCTTC
>TRBJ1-5|NA|many|TRBV27
CASSLSGGGQPQHF
TGTGCCAGCAGTCTCTCCGGGGGAGGTCAGCCCCAGCATTTT
>TRBJ2-6|TRBD2|few|TRBV9
CASSVGTGGLGANVLTF
TGTGCCAGCAGCGTTGGGACGGGGGGGCTTGGGGCCAACGTCCTGACTTTC
>TRBJ1-6|NA|NA|TRBV27
CASSLSWGLLLNSPLHF
TGTGCCAGCAGTTTATCGTGGGGGCTACTTCTAAATTCACCCCTCCACTTT
>TRBJ2-5|TRBD1|NA|TRBV9
CASSVGVRQGETQYF
TGTGCCAGCAGCGTAGGAGTAAGACAGGGTGAGACCCAGTACTTC